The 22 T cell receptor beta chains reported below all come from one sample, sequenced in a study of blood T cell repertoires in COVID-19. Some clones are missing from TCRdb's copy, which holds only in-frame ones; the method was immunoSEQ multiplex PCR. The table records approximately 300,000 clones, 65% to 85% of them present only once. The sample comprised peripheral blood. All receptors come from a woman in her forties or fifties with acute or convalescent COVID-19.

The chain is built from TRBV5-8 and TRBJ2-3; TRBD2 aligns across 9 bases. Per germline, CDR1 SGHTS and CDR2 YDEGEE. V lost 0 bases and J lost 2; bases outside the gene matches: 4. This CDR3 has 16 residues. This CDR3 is CASSLVLAGYTDTQYF. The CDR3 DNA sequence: TGTGCCAGCAGCTTGGTGCTAGCGGGATACACAGATACGCAGTATTTT.

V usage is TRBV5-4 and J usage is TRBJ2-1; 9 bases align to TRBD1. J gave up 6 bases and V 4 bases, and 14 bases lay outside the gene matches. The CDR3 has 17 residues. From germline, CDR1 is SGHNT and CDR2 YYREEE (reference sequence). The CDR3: CASSKSSTGGGLNEQFF. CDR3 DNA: TGTGCCAGCAGCAAAAGCTCGACAGGGGGAGGACTCAATGAGCAGTTCTTC. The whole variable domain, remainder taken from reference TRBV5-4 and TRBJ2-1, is ETGVTQSPTHLIKTRGQQVTLRCSSQSGHNTVSWYQQALGQGPQFIFQYYREEENGRGNFPPRFSGLQFPNYSSELNVNALELDDSALYLCASSKSSTGGGLNEQFFGPGTRLTVL.

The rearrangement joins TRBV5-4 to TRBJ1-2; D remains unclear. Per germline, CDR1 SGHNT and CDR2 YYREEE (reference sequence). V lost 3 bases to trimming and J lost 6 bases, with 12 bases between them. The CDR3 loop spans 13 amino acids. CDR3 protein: CASSSPGYDGYTF. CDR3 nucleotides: TGTGCCAGCAGCTCCCCGGGATACGATGGCTACACCTTC.

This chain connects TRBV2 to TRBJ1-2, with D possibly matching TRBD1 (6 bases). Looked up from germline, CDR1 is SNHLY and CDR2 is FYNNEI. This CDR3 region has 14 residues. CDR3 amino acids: CVSLWGQLESGYTF. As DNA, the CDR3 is TGTGTCTCCCTATGGGGGCAGTTAGAGAGTGGCTACACCTTC. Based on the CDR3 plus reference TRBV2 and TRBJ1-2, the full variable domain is EPEVTQTPSHQVTQMGQEVILRCVPISNHLYFYWYRQILGQKVEFLVSFYNNEISEKSEIFDDQFSVERPDGSNFTLKIRSTKLEDSAMYFCVSLWGQLESGYTFGSGTRLTVV.

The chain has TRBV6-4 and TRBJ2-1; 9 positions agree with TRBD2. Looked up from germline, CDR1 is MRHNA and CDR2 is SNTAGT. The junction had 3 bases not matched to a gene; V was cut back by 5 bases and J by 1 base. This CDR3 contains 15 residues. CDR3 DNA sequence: TGTGCCAGCAGTCAGACTAGCGGTTCCTACAATGAGCAGTTCTTC. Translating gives CASSQTSGSYNEQFF.

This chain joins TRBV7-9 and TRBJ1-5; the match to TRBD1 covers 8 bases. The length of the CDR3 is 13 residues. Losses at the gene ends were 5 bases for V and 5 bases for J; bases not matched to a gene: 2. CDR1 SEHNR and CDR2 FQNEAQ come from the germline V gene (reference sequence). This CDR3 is CASSATGDQPQHF. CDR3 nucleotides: TGTGCCAGCAGCGCGACAGGGGATCAGCCCCAGCATTTT. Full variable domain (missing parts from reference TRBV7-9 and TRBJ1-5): DTGVSQNPRHKITKRGQNVTFRCDPISEHNRLYWYRQTLGQGPEFLTYFQNEAQLEKSRLLSDRFSAERPKGSFSTLEIQRTEQGDSAMYLCASSATGDQPQHFGDGTRLSIL.

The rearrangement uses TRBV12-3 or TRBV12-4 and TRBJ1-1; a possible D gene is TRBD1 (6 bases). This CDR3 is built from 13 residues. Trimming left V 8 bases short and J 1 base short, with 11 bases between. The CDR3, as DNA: TGTGCCAGCTTTAGGGGGAGGAACACTGAAGCTTTCTTT. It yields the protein CASFRGRNTEAFF.

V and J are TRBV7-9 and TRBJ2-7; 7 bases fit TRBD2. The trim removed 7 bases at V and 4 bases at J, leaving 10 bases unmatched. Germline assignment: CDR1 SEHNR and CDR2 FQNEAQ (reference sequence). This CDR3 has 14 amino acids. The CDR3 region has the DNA TGTGCCAGCACCCGGAGATCTAGCGGATACGAGCAGTACTTC. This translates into CASTRRSSGYEQYF.

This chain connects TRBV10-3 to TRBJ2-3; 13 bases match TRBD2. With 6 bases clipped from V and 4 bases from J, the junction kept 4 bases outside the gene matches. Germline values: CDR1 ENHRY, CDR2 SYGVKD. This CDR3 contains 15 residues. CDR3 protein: CAISTGLAGSDTQYF. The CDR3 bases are TGTGCCATCAGCACGGGACTAGCGGGGTCAGATACGCAGTATTTT.

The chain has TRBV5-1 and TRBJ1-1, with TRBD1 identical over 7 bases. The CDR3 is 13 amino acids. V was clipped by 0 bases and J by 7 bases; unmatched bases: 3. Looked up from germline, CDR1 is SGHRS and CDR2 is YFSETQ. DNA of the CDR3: TGCGCCAGCAGCTTGGGGACAGGTCTTGAAGCTTTCTTT. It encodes CASSLGTGLEAFF.

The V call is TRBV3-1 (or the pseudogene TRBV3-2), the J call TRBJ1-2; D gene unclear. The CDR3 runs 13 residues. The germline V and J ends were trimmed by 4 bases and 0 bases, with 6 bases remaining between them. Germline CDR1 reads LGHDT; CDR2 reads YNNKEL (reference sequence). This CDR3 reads CASSRGANYGYTF. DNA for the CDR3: TGTGCCAGCAGCCGCGGGGCTAACTATGGCTACACCTTC.

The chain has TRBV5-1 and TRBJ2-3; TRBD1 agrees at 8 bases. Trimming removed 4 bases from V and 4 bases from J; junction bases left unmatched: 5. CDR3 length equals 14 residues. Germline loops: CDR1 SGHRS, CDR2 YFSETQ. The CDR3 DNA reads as TGCGCCAGCAGCCCAAACAGGGGGTCAGATACGCAGTATTTT. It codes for CASSPNRGSDTQYF.

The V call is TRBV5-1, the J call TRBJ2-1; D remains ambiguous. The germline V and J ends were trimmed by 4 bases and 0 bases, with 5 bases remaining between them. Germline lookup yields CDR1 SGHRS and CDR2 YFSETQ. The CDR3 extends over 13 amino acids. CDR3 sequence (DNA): TGCGCCAGCAGCCTCCCCTCCTACAATGAGCAGTTCTTC. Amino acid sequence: CASSLPSYNEQFF.

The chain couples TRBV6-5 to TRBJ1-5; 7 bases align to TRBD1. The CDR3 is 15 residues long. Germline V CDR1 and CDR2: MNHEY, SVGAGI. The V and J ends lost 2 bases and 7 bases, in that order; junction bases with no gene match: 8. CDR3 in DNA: TGTGCCAGCAGTTACGGTTTGGACAGGACCCAGCCCCAGCATTTT. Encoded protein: CASSYGLDRTQPQHF.

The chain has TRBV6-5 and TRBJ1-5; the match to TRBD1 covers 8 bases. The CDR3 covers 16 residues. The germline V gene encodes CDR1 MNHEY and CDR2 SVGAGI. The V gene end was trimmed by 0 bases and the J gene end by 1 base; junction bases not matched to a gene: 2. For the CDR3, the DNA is TGTGCCAGCAGTTACTCGACAGGGGTGAGCAATCAGCCCCAGCATTTT. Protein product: CASSYSTGVSNQPQHF.

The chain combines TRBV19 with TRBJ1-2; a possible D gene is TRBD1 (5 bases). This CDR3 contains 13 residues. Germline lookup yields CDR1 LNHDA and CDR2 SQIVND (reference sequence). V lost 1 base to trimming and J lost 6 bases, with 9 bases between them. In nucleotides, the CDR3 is TGTGCCAGTAGTATAGGTAGGGGCGATGGCTACACCTTC. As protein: CASSIGRGDGYTF. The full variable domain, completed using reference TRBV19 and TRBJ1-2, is DGGITQSPKYLFRKEGQNVTLSCEQNLNHDAMYWYRQDPGQGLRLIYYSQIVNDFQKGDIAEGYSVSREKKESFPLTVTSAQKNPTAFYLCASSIGRGDGYTFGSGTRLTVV.

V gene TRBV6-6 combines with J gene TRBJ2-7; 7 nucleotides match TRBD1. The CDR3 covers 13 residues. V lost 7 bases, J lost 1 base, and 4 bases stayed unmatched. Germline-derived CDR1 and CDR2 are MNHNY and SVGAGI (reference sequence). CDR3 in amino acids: CASTRGQSYEQYV. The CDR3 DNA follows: TGTGCCAGCACTAGGGGACAGTCCTACGAGCAGTACGTC.

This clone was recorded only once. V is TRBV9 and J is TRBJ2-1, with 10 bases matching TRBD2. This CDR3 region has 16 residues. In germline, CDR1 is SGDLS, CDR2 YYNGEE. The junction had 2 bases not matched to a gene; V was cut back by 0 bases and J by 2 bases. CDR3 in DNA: TGTGCCAGCAGCGTAGTCGGGACTAGCGCCTACAATGAGCAGTTCTTC. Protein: CASSVVGTSAYNEQFF.

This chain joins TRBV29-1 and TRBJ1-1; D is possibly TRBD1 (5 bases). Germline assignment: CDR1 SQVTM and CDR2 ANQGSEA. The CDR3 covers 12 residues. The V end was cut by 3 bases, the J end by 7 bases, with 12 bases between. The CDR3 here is CSVEGPLSEAFF. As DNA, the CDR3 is TGCAGCGTTGAGGGGCCCCTCAGTGAAGCTTTCTTT.

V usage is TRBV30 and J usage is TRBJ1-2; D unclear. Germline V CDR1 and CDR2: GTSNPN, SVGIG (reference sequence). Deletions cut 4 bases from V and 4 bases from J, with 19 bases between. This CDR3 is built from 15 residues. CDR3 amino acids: CAWIDSNRGAYGYTF. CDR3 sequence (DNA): TGTGCCTGGATTGATTCAAACCGGGGAGCCTATGGCTACACCTTC.

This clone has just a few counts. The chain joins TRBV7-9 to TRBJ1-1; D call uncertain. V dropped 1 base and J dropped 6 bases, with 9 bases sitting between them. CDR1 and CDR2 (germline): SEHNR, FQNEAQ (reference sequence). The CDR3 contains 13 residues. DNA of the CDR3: TGTGCCAGCAGCTTAGTTCTCCAGTCTGAAGCTTTCTTT. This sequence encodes CASSLVLQSEAFF.

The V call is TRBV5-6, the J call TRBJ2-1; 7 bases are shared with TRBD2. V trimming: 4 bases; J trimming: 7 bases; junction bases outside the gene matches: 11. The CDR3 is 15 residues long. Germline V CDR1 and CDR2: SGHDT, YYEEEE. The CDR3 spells CASSGTQDGGNEQFF. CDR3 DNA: TGTGCCAGCAGCGGTACCCAAGACGGGGGGAATGAGCAGTTCTTC.